Included here is one T cell receptor (beta chain) sequence, with context. At the DNA level, this CDR3 is encoded by other sequences in the same sample as well. The CDR3 has 14 amino acids. Germline V CDR1 and CDR2: KGHSH, LQKENI. V gave up 0 bases and J gave up 4 bases, with 7 bases separating them. The data were obtained in a study of blood T cell repertoires in COVID-19. About the study: Specimens from acute and convalescent COVID-19 originated in the United States, Italy and Spain.

Per the original methods: Reference gene primer amplification in the assay estimated nucleated cell counts. Method: immunoSEQ multiplex PCR; TCRdb's copy keeps in-frame clones and lacks some. The DNA was the basis for D and trimming; V, J and clone size are from that table. This sample has 55,000 to 90,000 clones; about 86% occur once, and the top ten carry roughly 3.6%. Sequences were obtained from peripheral blood. The TCR was taken from an older man with active COVID-19. The gene calls are TRBV18 and TRBJ1-5, with unresolved D. The CDR3 sequence: CASSPPGGNQPQHF. CDR3 in DNA: TGTGCCAGCTCACCACCGGGCGGGAATCAGCCCCAGCATTTT.